These T cell receptor beta chains were read from a single sample in a study of T cells expressing NK-cell markers. Following a re-call of the 5' RACE reads, TCRdb has one entry per CDR3 protein and lacks DNA. Listed are roughly 110,000 distinct CDR3 sequences; approximately 18% falls within the top ten. The source material was blood T cells: a sorted CD56 or NKG2C T cell subset, CD4+ or CD8+ T cells, or bulk PBMC T cells (not recorded which). The source is a woman between 18 and 69 years old in good health. The CDR3 runs from the conserved cysteine through the conserved F or W.

cdr3_aa j_call v_call
CSAIAGGLYEQYF TRBJ2-7 TRBV29-1
CASSLRAFQETQYF TRBJ2-5 TRBV12-3/TRBV12-4
CASYSENRALNAGELFF TRBJ2-2 TRBV6-2/TRBV6-3
CSARDPDAGYEQYF TRBJ2-7 TRBV20-1
CAISDPGAGDQPQHF TRBJ1-5 TRBV10-3
CASSGLTGNSPLHF TRBJ1-6 TRBV19
CASSLTSASSYEQYF TRBJ2-7 TRBV27
CASSQTSGGAGETQYF TRBJ2-5 TRBV4-1
CASSGGDRETTEAFF TRBJ1-1 TRBV2
CSVENREYGYTF TRBJ1-2 TRBV29-1
CSVEDRGAETQYF TRBJ2-5 TRBV29-1
CASIHEPQGNTEAFF TRBJ1-1 TRBV6-2/TRBV6-3
CASSYPPNDEQFF TRBJ2-1 TRBV6-2/TRBV6-3
CASSPERGASTDTQYF TRBJ2-3 TRBV19
CASSLSPGDEQFF TRBJ2-1 TRBV5-5
CASSQARGVTEAFF TRBJ1-1 TRBV4-3
CAWSVVPWATEAFF TRBJ1-1 TRBV30
CASTPQDSNEQFF TRBJ2-1 TRBV4-3
CASTLTDPRVTGANVLTF TRBJ2-6 TRBV9
CASSSGLRTSTDTQYF TRBJ2-3 TRBV11-2
CSADGSGTNTGELFF TRBJ2-2 TRBV29-1
CSATGQGADNQPQHF TRBJ1-5 TRBV20-1